This T cell receptor beta chain was recovered during a study of T-cell memory formation after mild COVID-19. Study observations and caveats: Researchers report contracting CD4+ clones mostly in CM and EM, with CD8+ clones in EMRA.

CDR3 size: 14 residues. The ends lost 2 bases at V and 6 bases at J; junction bases unmatched: 6. CDR1 is SGHRS and CDR2 is YFSETQ in the germline V gene. Of note for this clonotype: Its specificity is unknown.

MiXCR, run by TCRdb on the 5' RACE reads, gives a single entry per CDR3 protein. The table lists 550,000 to 650,000 distinct CDR3 sequences, 17% of them singletons, with roughly 7.7% in the top ten. The receptor comes from an adult woman who had mild COVID-19 (a few samples of this study predate the infection). Cell type and time point are not known. The sequenced sample was PBMCs or a T cell subset sorted from them (not recorded which). The gene calls are TRBV5-1 and TRBJ1-2; 8 bases match TRBD1. DNA for the CDR3: TGCGCCAGCAGCTTCGGACAGGGCCCGGATGGCTACACCTTC. It translates to CASSFGQGPDGYTF.